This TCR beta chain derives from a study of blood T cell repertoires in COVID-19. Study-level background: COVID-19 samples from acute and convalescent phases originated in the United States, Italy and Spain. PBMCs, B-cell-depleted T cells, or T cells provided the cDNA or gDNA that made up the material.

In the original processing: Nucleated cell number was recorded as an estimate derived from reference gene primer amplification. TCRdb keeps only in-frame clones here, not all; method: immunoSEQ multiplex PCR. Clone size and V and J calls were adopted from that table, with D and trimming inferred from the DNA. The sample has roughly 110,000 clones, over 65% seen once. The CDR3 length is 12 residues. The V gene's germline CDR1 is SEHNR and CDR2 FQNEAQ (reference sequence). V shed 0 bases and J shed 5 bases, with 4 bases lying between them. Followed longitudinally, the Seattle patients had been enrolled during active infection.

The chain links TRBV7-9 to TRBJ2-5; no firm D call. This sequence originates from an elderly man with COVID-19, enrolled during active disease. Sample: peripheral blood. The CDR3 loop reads CASSLASETQYF. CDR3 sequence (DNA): TGTGCCAGCAGCTTAGCCAGTGAGACCCAGTACTTC. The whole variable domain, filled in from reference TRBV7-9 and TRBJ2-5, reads DTGVSQNPRHKITKRGQNVTFRCDPISEHNRLYWYRQTLGQGPEFLTYFQNEAQLEKSRLLSDRFSAERPKGSFSTLEIQRTEQGDSAMYLCASSLASETQYFGPGTRLLVL.